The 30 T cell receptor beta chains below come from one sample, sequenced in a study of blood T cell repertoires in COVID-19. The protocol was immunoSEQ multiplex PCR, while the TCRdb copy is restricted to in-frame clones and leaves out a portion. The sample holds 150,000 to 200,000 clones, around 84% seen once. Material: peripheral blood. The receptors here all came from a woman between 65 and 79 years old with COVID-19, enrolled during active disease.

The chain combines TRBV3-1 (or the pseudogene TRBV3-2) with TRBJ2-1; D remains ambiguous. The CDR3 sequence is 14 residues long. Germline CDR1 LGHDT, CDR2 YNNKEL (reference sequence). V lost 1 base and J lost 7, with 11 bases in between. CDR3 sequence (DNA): TGTGCCAGCAGCCAAGCCCGGTTCCGAAATGAGCAGTTCTTC. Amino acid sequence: CASSQARFRNEQFF.

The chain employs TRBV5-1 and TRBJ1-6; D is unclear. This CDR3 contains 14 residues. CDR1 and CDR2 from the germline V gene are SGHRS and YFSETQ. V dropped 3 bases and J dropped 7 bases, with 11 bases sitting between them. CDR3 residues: CASSSGLKNSPLHF. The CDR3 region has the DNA TGCGCCAGCAGCTCCGGACTTAAGAATTCACCCCTCCACTTT.

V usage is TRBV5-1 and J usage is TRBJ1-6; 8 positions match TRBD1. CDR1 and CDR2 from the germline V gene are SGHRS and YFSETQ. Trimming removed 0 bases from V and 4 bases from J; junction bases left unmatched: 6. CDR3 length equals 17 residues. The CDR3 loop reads CASSLGTGTGYNSPLHF. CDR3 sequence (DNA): TGCGCCAGCAGCTTGGGCACCGGGACAGGTTATAATTCACCCCTCCACTTT.

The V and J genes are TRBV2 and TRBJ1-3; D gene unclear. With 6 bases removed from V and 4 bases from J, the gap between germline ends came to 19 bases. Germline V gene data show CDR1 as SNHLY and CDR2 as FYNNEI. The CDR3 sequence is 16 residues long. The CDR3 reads CASSIQTRAAGNTIYF. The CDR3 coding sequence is TGTGCCAGCAGCATACAAACTAGAGCGGCCGGAAACACCATATATTTT.

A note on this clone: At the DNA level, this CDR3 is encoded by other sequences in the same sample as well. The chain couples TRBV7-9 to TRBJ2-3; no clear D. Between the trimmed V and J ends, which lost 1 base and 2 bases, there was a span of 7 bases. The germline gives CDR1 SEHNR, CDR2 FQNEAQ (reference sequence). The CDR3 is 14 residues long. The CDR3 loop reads CASSLVGVTDTQYF. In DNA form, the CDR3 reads TGTGCCAGCAGCTTAGTCGGTGTCACAGATACGCAGTATTTT.

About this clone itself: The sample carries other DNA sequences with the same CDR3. The CDR3 reads CASSMGTGNGYTF. The CDR3 DNA reads TGTGCCAGTAGTATGGGGACAGGGAATGGCTACACCTTC. The chain links TRBV19 to TRBJ1-2; TRBD1 aligns across 9 bases. This CDR3 comprises 13 residues. Unmatched junction bases numbered 2, after V lost 3 bases and J lost 6 bases. Germline V lookup: CDR1 LNHDA, CDR2 SQIVND (reference sequence).

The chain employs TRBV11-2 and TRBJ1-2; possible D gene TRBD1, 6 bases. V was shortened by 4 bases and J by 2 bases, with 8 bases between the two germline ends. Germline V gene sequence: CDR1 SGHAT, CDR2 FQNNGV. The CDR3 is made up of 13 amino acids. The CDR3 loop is CASSSGQNYGYTF. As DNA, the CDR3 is TGTGCCAGCAGCTCGGGACAAAACTATGGCTACACCTTC.

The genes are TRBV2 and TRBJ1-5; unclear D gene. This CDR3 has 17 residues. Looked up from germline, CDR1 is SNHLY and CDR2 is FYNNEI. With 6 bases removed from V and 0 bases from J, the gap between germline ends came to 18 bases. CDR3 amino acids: CASSLAGVWYSNQPQHF. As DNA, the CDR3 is TGTGCCAGCAGCCTAGCGGGCGTATGGTATAGCAATCAGCCCCAGCATTTT. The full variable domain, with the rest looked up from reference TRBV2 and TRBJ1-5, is EPEVTQTPSHQVTQMGQEVILRCVPISNHLYFYWYRQILGQKVEFLVSFYNNEISEKSEIFDDQFSVERPDGSNFTLKIRSTKLEDSAMYFCASSLAGVWYSNQPQHFGDGTRLSIL.

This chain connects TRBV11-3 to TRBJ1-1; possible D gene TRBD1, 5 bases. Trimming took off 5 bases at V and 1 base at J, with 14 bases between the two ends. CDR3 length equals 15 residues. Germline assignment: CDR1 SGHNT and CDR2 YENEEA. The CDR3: CASSATGTGNTEAFF. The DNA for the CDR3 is TGTGCCAGCAGCGCAACCGGGACTGGGAACACTGAAGCTTTCTTT.

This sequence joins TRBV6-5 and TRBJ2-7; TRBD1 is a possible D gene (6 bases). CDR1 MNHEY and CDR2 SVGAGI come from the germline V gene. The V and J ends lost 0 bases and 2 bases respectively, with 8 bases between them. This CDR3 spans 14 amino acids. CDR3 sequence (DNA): TGTGCCAGCAGTTACTCGAAGGGGGCCTACGAGCAGTACGTC. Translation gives CASSYSKGAYEQYV.

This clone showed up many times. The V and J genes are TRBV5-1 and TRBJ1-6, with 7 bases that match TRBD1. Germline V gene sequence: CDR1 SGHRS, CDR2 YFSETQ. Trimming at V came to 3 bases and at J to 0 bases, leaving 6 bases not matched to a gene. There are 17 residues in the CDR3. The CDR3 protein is CASSSTGRSSYNSPLHF. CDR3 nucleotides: TGCGCCAGCAGCTCGACAGGGAGGAGCTCCTATAATTCACCCCTCCACTTT.

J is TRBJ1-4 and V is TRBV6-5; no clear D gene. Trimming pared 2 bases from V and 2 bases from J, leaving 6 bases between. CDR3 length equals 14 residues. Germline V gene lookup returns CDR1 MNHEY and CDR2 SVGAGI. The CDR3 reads CASSYGPTNEKLFF. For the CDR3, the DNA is TGTGCCAGCAGTTACGGGCCTACTAATGAAAAACTGTTTTTT.

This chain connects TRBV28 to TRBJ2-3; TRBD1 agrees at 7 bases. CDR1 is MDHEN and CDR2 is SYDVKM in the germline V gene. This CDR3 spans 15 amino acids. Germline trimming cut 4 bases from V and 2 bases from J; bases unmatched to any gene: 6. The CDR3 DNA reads TGTGCCAGCAGTTCTTACAGGGGATTCACAGATACGCAGTATTTT. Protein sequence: CASSSYRGFTDTQYF.

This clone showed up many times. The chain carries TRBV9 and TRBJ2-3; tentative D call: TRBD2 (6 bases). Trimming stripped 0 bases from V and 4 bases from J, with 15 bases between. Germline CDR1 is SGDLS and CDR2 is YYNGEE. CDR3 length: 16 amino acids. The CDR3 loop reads CASSVGSTGVSDTQYF. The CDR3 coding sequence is TGTGCCAGCAGCGTAGGGTCCACGGGGGTATCAGATACGCAGTATTTT.

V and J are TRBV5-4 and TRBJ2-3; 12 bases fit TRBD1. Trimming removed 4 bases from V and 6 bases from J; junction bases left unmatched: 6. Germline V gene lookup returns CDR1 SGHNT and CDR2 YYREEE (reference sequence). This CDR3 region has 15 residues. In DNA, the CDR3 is TGTGCCAGCAGCGCCCGGGACAGGGGGCGGGATACGCAGTATTTT. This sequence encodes CASSARDRGRDTQYF.

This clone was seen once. CDR3 amino acids: CAWVGGTFSTDTQYF. The CDR3 nucleotides read TGTGCCTGGGTCGGGGGGACTTTTAGCACAGATACGCAGTATTTT. V and J are TRBV30 and TRBJ2-3, with 7 bases aligning to TRBD2. The germline V gene encodes CDR1 GTSNPN and CDR2 SVGIG (reference sequence). CDR3 size: 15 residues. J gave up 0 bases and V 5 bases, and 8 bases lay outside the gene matches.

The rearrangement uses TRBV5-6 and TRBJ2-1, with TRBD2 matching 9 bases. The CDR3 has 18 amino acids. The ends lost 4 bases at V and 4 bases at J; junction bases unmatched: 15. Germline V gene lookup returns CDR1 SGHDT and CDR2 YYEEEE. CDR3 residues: CASSHLGARLADYNEQFF. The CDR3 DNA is TGTGCCAGCAGCCATCTGGGGGCCCGACTAGCGGATTACAATGAGCAGTTCTTC.

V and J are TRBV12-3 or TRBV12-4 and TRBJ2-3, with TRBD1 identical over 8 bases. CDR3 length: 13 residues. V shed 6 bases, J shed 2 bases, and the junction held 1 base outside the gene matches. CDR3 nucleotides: TGTGCCAGCAGGACAGGGGCCACAGATACGCAGTATTTT. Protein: CASRTGATDTQYF.

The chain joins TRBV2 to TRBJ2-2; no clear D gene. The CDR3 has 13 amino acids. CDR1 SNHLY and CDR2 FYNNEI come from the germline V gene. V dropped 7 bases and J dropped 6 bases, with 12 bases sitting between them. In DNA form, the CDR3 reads TGTGCCAGCAACATACAGATCCCCGGGGAGCTGTTTTTT. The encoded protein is CASNIQIPGELFF. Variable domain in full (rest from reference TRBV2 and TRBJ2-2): EPEVTQTPSHQVTQMGQEVILRCVPISNHLYFYWYRQILGQKVEFLVSFYNNEISEKSEIFDDQFSVERPDGSNFTLKIRSTKLEDSAMYFCASNIQIPGELFFGEGSRLTVL.

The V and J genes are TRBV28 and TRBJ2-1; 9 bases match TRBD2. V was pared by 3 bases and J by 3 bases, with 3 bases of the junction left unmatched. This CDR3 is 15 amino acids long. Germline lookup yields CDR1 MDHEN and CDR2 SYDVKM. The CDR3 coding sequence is TGTGCCAGCAGTTTGTCTAGCGGGGTCTACAATGAGCAGTTCTTC. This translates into CASSLSSGVYNEQFF.

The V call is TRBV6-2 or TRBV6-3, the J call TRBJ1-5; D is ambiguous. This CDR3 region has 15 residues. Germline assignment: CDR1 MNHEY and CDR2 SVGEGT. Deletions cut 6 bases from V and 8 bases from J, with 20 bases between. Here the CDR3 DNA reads TGTGCCAGCAGCCCGGAGGAGGGAGGTAGAGAGCCCCAGCATTTT. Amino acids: CASSPEEGGREPQHF.

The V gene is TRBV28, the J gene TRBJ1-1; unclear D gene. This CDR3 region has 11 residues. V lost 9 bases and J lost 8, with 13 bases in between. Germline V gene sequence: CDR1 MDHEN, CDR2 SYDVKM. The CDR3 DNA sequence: TGTGCCAGTAAACCAACTTCCGAAGCTTTCTTT. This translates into CASKPTSEAFF.

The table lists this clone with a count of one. CDR3 DNA sequence: TGTGCCTGGAGCTCCACGGCTAACTATGGCTACACCTTC. Translated, it gives CAWSSTANYGYTF. The rearrangement joins TRBV30 to TRBJ1-2; D unresolved. The CDR3 is 13 amino acids. Germline CDR1 GTSNPN, CDR2 SVGIG (reference sequence). V lost 3 bases to trimming and J lost 0 bases, with 8 bases between them.

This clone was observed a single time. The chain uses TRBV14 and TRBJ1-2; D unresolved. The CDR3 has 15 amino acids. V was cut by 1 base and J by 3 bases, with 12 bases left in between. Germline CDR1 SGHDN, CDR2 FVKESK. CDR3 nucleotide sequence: TGTGCCAGCAGCCAAGGAGGGAAAGGTGACTATGGCTACACCTTC. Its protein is CASSQGGKGDYGYTF.

The CDR3 loop is CASSDGINQPQHF. In DNA form, the CDR3 reads TGTGCCAGTAGCGACGGGATTAATCAGCCCCAGCATTTT. The chain employs TRBV19 and TRBJ1-5; no reliable D call. The CDR3 is 13 amino acids. Trimming took off 6 bases at V and 4 bases at J, with 10 bases between the two ends. In germline, CDR1 is LNHDA, CDR2 SQIVND (reference sequence).

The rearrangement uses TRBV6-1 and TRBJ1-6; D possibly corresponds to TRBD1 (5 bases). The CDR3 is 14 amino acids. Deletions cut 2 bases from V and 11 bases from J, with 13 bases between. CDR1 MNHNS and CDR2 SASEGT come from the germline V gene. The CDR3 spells CASSESWQGTPLHF. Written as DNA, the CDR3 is TGTGCCAGCAGTGAATCGTGGCAGGGTACACCCCTCCACTTT.

CDR3 bases: TGTGCCATCAGAGACAGGGGTCCGGCCTATGGCTACACCTTC. Amino acids: CAIRDRGPAYGYTF. The rearrangement uses TRBV10-3 and TRBJ1-2, with 8 bases fitting TRBD1. The CDR3 covers 14 residues. V lost 6 bases, J lost 4 bases, and 7 bases stayed unmatched. Germline lookup yields CDR1 ENHRY and CDR2 SYGVKD.

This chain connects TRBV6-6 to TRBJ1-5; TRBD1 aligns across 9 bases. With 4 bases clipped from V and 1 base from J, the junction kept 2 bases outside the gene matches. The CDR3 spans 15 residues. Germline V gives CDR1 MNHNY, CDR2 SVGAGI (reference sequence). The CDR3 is CASSSGTGSNQPQHF. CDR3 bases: TGTGCCAGCAGTTCAGGGACAGGGAGCAATCAGCCCCAGCATTTT.

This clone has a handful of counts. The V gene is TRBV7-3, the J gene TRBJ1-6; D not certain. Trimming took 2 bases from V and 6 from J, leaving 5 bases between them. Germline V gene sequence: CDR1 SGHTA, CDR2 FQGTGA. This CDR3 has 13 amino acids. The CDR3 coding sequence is TGTGCCAGCAGCTTAGCAGTTAATTCACCCCTCCACTTT. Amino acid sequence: CASSLAVNSPLHF. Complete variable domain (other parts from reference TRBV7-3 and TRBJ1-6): GAGVSQTPSNKVTEKGKYVELRCDPISGHTALYWYRQSLGQGPEFLIYFQGTGAADDSGLPNDRFFAVRPEGSVSTLKIQRTERGDSAVYLCASSLAVNSPLHFGNGTRLTVT.

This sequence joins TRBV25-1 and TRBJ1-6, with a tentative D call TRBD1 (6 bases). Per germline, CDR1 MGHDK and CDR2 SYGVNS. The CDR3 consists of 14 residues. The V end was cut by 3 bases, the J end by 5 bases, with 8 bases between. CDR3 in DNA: TGTGCCAGCAGTGAGGACAGAGATAATTCACCCCTCCACTTT. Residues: CASSEDRDNSPLHF. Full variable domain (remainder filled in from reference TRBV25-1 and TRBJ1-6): EADIYQTPRYLVIGTGKKITLECSQTMGHDKMYWYQQDPGMELHLIHYSYGVNSTEKGDLSSESTVSRIRTEHFPLTLESARPSHTSQYLCASSEDRDNSPLHFGNGTRLTVT.